This T cell receptor beta chain was documented in a study of blood T cell repertoires in COVID-19. The germline gives CDR1 KGHSH, CDR2 LQKENI. The CDR3 extends over 14 amino acids. V lost 3 bases, J lost 0 bases, and 8 bases lay in between. Repertoires were generated with immunoSEQ multiplex PCR, while TCRdb's copy carries only in-frame clones and drops some. Here the sample spans tens of thousands of clones, roughly nine tenths being singletons. Sequenced material: peripheral blood. The V call is TRBV18, the J call TRBJ1-1; no clear D. The receptor was isolated from a woman in her sixties with COVID-19, enrolled during active disease. The CDR3 is CASSPRSMNTEAFF. CDR3 bases: TGTGCCAGCTCACCCAGGTCTATGAACACTGAAGCTTTCTTT.